The 4 T cell receptor beta chains below all came from one sample that was sequenced in a study of Tregs in tolerant kidney transplant recipients. TCRdb keeps only in-frame clones here, not all; method: immunoSEQ multiplex PCR. This repertoire shows some 56,000 clones, around 90% found once; its top ten account for over 12%. Recipients received nonmyeloablative bone marrow transplants from related graft donors, with transient mixed chimerism. The sample in question was CD8+ T cells from blood (PBMCs), obtained 24 months after the transplant. All receptors come from a human patient who received a combined kidney and bone marrow transplant. The graft donor may have contributed some T cells.

By share of the sample, this clone is medium-sized. J is TRBJ2-3 and V is TRBV15; 10 bases agree with TRBD1. With 3 bases clipped from V and 0 bases from J, the junction kept 15 bases outside the gene matches. CDR3 length equals 20 residues. Germline CDR1 reads LNHNV; CDR2 reads YYDKDF (reference sequence). In nucleotides, the CDR3 is TGTGCCACCAGCAGTTATGGACAGGGGGGACGACCTACTAGCACAGATACGCAGTATTTT. Translated: CATSSYGQGGRPTSTDTQYF.

This clone is classed as large. CDR3 DNA sequence: TGTGCCAACTCCGGGACAGGGGGCCGGACTGAAGCTTTCTTT. This encodes CANSGTGGRTEAFF. The chain uses TRBV10-3 and TRBJ1-1, with TRBD1 matching over 12 bases. CDR1 ENHRY and CDR2 SYGVKD come from the germline V gene. Trimming took 10 bases from V and 5 from J; bases not matched to a gene: 8. CDR3 size: 14 residues.

This rearrangement joins TRBV5-1 to TRBJ2-1; TRBD2 matches at 9 bases. This CDR3 comprises 17 residues. Germline CDR1 reads SGHRS; CDR2 reads YFSETQ. The trim removed 0 bases at V and 7 bases at J, leaving 11 bases unmatched. CDR3 in amino acids: CASSLDGSGGGWNEQFF. The DNA for the CDR3 is TGCGCCAGCAGCTTGGATGGTAGCGGGGGTGGCTGGAATGAGCAGTTCTTC.

The rearrangement joins TRBV27 to TRBJ2-1; 12 bases align to TRBD2. The CDR3 is 16 amino acids. Trimming removed 6 bases from V and 7 bases from J; junction bases left unmatched: 10. Germline lookup yields CDR1 MNHEY and CDR2 SMNVEV (reference sequence). CDR3 region: CASSSSGRAVNNEQFF. In DNA, the CDR3 is TGTGCCAGCAGCTCTAGCGGGAGGGCCGTAAATAATGAGCAGTTCTTC.